Here is one T cell receptor beta chain with its context. Assay: immunoSEQ multiplex PCR; the TCRdb copy retains only in-frame clones and omits some. The sample has under 200,000 clones, 70% to 90% seen once. This specimen comes from a study of blood T cell repertoires in COVID-19. The overall study: Acute-phase and convalescent COVID-19 samples originated in the United States, Italy and Spain.

Germline assignment: CDR1 LGHDT and CDR2 YNNKEL (reference sequence). The V and J ends lost 3 bases and 1 base, in that order; junction bases with no gene match: 12. The CDR3 sequence is 18 residues long. This rearrangement joins TRBV3-1 (or the pseudogene TRBV3-2) to TRBJ2-3; 8 nucleotides agree with TRBD2. Material for sequencing was peripheral blood. The clonotype was recovered from a man in his sixties with active or convalescent COVID-19. This CDR3 reads CASSHRGPGGFGTDTQYF. The DNA of the CDR3 is TGTGCCAGCAGCCACAGGGGACCGGGGGGGTTTGGCACAGATACGCAGTATTTT.